This TCR beta chain was captured by sequencing in a study of control samples from healthy donors and cancer patients. Losses at the gene ends were 6 bases for V and 3 bases for J; bases not matched to a gene: 5. This CDR3 spans 14 amino acids. CDR1 and CDR2 (germline): LNHDA, SQIVND (reference sequence). Libraries were prepared by immunoSEQ multiplex PCR; TCRdb keeps only in-frame clonotypes and omits some of them. The sample consists of 45,000 to 60,000 clones, roughly 87% of them appearing once. Sequencing was done on a sample of PBMCs. This chain joins TRBV19 and TRBJ1-5, with 7 bases lining up with TRBD1. The receptor comes from a man between 60 and 70 years old with head and neck cancer. CDR3 loop: CASRVGQVNQPQHF. The CDR3 DNA reads as TGTGCCAGTAGGGTAGGACAGGTCAATCAGCCCCAGCATTTT.